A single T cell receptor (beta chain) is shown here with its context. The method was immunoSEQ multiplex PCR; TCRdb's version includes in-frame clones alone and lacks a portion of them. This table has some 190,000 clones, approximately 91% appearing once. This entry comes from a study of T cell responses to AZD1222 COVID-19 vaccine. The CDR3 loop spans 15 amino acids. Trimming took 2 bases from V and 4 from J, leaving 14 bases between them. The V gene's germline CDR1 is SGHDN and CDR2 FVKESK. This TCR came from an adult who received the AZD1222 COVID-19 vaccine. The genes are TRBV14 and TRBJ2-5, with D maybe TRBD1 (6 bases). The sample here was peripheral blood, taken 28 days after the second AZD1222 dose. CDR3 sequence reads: CASSQRGTPTETQYF. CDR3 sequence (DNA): TGTGCCAGCAGCCAAAGAGGGACACCGACAGAGACCCAGTACTTC.